This paragraph reports one T cell receptor (beta chain). This receptor's antigen is unknown. Per-base quality was not reported, and no clone a single base away is much larger than it. To prepare the library, PCR was applied. This sample was sequenced with an Illumina HiSeq 2500. Molecular barcoding was employed in the preparation of TCR libraries, with unique molecular identifiers being used to normalize TCRbeta repertoire quantification. Using fastp at Q25 and MiXCR, TCRdb reprocessed the public reads and kept productive beta chains. Rows with a matching CDR3 protein are joined into one entry that keeps the most common DNA and genes. This sample lists about 470,000 distinct CDR3 sequences; 43% were detected once. Roughly 27% of the sample is taken by the ten largest. Based on the germline V gene, the CDR1 and CDR2 sequences are SGHAT and FQNNGV. The CDR3 spans 16 residues, from the cysteine through the phenylalanine. Only the CDR3 region is kept as DNA, spanning 48 bases read in frame from base 1. V is cut back by 5 bases and J by 1 base, with 6 bases in the junction unmatched.

The label giving this sample's treatment or condition can be read as: allogeneic hematopoietic cell transplantation with graft depleted of TCRalphabeta T cells and CD19 B cells. Transplant recipients were children who received TCRalphabeta/CD19-depleted allogeneic hematopoietic cell grafts. This entry is derived from a study of T-cell reconstitution after alpha-beta-depleted transplantation in children listed by TCRdb under 2016. Looking at the study overall: Using TCR repertoire profiling, the study followed T-cell immune reconstitution in a quantitative way in children after TCRalphabeta/CD19-depleted allogeneic hematopoietic cell transplantation.

Broad study findings and their caveats: In some patients, the high TCRbeta diversity seen at day 60 was put down to recipient T cells and intrathymic progenitors that had survived conditioning. Hyperexpanded clone frequencies declined over subsequent months; after one year, T-cell counts and TCRbeta diversity were mostly attributed to newly produced T cells. The apparently early alphabetaT-cell count recovery about two months after transplant was reportedly dependent on only several hundred rapidly expanded clones derived from non-depleted graft cells.

The source was PBMCs, collected before TCRalphabeta/CD19-depleted stem cell transplant. The V and J segments used are TRBV11-2 and TRBJ2-1, with 9 bases matching TRBD2. The source is a girl aged 2-15 years with aplastic anemia, due to receive a stem cell transplant. The nucleotide sequence reads as follows: TGTGCCAGCAGCCTTTTTAGCGGGAGTTCCTACAATGAGCAGTTCTTC. It specifies CASSLFSGSSYNEQFF.